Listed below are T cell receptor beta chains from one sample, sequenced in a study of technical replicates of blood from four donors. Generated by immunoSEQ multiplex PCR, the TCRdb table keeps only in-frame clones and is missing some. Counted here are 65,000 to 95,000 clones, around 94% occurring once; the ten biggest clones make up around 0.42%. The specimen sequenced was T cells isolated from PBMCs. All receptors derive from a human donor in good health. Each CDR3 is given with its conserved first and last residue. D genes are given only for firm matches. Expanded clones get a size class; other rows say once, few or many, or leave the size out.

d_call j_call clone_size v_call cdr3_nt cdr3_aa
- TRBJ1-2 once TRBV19 TGTGCCAGTAGTGTGAGCAACAGCTATGGCTACACCTTC CASSVSNSYGYTF
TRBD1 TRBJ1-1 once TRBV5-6 TGTGCCAGCAGCTTGGGGAGTGCAGGGGGAACTGAAGCTTTCTTT CASSLGSAGGTEAFF
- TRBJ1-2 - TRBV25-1 TGTGCCAGCAGTGAATTAGGGGCGCGGGGCTACACCTTC CASSELGARGYTF
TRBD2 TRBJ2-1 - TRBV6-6 TGTGCCAGCAGTCCCCTAGCGGGGGGAGTTTACAATGAGCAGTTCTTC CASSPLAGGVYNEQFF
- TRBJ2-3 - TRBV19 TGTGCCAGTAGTATTTTAGCAGATACGCAGTATTTT CASSILADTQYF
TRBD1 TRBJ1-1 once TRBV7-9 TGTGCCAGCAGCTATGGGGCAGGGGGCACTTGGAACACTGAAGCTTTCTTT CASSYGAGGTWNTEAFF
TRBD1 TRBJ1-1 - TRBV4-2 TGTGCCAGCAGATTTCCAGGGGGCGGGGGGAACACTGAAGCTTTCTTT CASRFPGGGGNTEAFF
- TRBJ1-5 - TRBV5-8 TGTGCCAGCAGCTTGTTGGGCTATAGCAATCAGCCCCAGCATTTT CASSLLGYSNQPQHF
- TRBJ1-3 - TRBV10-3 TGTGCCATCAGTGCAGGGGACGCAAACACCATATATTTT CAISAGDANTIYF
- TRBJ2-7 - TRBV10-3 TGTGCCATCAGTATGGGGAACGGGATCTACGAGCAGTACTTC CAISMGNGIYEQYF
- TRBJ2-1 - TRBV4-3 TGCGCCAGCAGCCAGGAGGGTAGGTTATACAATGAGCAGTTCTTC CASSQEGRLYNEQFF
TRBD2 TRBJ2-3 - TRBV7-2 TGTGCCAGCAGCTTCATAGCGGGAGGGGCAGATACGCAGTATTTT CASSFIAGGADTQYF
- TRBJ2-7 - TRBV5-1 TGCGCCAGCAGCTTGGACGGAGAGTACGAGCAGTACTTC CASSLDGEYEQYF
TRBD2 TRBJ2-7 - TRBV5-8 TGTGCCAGCAGCACGGGACTAGCGGGAGTTGAGCAGTACTTC CASSTGLAGVEQYF
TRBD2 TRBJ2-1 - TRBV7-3 TGTGCCAGCAGCCTTGGTCTAGCGGGTGAGCAGTTCTTC CASSLGLAGEQFF
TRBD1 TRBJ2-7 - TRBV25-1 TGTGCCAGCAGTGGACTAGGACAGGGGTTTTCCTACGAGCAGTACTTC CASSGLGQGFSYEQYF
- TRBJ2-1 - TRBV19 TGTGCCAGTAGTATTGGGGCCGTGGGTACACTTTCCATCTACAATGAGCAGTTCTTC CASSIGAVGTLSIYNEQFF
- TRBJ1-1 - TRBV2 TGTGCCAGCAGTGAAACCAGGGACATGAACACTGAAGCTTTCTTT CASSETRDMNTEAFF
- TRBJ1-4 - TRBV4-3 TGCGCCAGCAGCCAAACTGATAGAGCTAATGAAAAACTGTTTTTT CASSQTDRANEKLFF
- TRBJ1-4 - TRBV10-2 TGCGCCAGCAGGGACACAACTAATGAAAAACTGTTTTTT CASRDTTNEKLFF
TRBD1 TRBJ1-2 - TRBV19 TGTGCCAGTTGGGACGGGACAGGGAGGGGCTACACCTTC CASWDGTGRGYTF
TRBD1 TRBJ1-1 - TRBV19 TGTGCCAGCAGGGGGCTTGGCACTGAAGCTTTCTTT CASRGLGTEAFF
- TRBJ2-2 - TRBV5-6 TGTGCCAGCAGCTTTTACGGGATTAACGGGGAGCTGTTTTTT CASSFYGINGELFF
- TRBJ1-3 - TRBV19 TGTGCCAGTAGGCTGAAACAACAAGGGGACACCATATATTTT CASRLKQQGDTIYF
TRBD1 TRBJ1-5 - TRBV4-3 TGCGCCAGCAGCCAAGGACAGGGGAGCGGTCAGCCCCAGCATTTT CASSQGQGSGQPQHF
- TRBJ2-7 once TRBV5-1 TGCGCCAGCAGCTTGGGGGCGGGGCCCTCCTACGAGCAGTACTTC CASSLGAGPSYEQYF
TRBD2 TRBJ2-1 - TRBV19 TGTGCCAGTAGTATAGATCTCGAGCGGGACCCCTACAATGAGCAGTTCTTC CASSIDLERDPYNEQFF
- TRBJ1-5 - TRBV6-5 TGTGCCAGCAGTTACGGAGGGTCTGGCAATCAGCCCCAGCATTTT CASSYGGSGNQPQHF
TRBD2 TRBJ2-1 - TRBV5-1 TGCGCCAGCAGCTTGTCCGGCGGGAGCCGCAATGAGCAGTTCTTC CASSLSGGSRNEQFF
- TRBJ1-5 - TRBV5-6 TGTGCCAGCAGCGTATATAATCAGCCCCAGCATTTT CASSVYNQPQHF
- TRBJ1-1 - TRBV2 TGTGCCAGCAGCGAGATTCAGGCCGGGAGCACTGAAGCTTTCTTT CASSEIQAGSTEAFF
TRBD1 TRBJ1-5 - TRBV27 TGTGCCAGCAGTTTACAACAGGGGGAGGAAGGCAATCAGCCCCAGCATTTT CASSLQQGEEGNQPQHF
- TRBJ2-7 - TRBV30 TGTGCCTGGAGTGTATCCAACGAGCAGTACTTC CAWSVSNEQYF
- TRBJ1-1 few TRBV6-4 TGTGCCAGCAGTGACCGGGAAAACACTGAAGCTTTCTTT CASSDRENTEAFF
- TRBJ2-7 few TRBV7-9 TGTGCCAGCAGCTTAGCGGGAGGCAACGAGCAGTACTTC CASSLAGGNEQYF
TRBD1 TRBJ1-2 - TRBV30 TGTGCCTGTAACCAGAGGGGGCGATCTGGCTACACCTTC CACNQRGRSGYTF
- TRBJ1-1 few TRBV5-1 TGCGCCAGCAGACCGGGAGGGCACACTGAAGCTTTCTTT CASRPGGHTEAFF
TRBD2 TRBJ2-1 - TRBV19 TGTGCCAGTAGTATGGCAGCGGGAGAGGATTATGAGCAGTTCTTC CASSMAAGEDYEQFF
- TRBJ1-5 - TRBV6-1 TGTGCCAGCGGCCTAGGGGTGTCGGTGCAGCCCCAGCATTTT CASGLGVSVQPQHF
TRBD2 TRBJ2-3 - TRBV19 TGTGCCAGTAGTATTATTTGGACTAGCGGGAGGGAAGATACGCAGTATTTT CASSIIWTSGREDTQYF
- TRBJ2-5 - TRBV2 TGTGCCAGCAGTGAAGTCACAATCCAAGAGACCCAGTACTTC CASSEVTIQETQYF
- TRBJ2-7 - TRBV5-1 TGCGCCAGCAGCGTAGGAGGGTTCTCCTACGAGCAGTACTTC CASSVGGFSYEQYF
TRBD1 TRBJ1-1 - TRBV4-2 TGTGCCAGCAGCCATGACAGGGTTCACACTGAAGCTTTCTTT CASSHDRVHTEAFF
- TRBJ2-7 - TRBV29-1 TGCAGCGTTGAGGTCCCCACATCCTACGAGCAGTACTTC CSVEVPTSYEQYF
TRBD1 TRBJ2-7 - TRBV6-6 TGTGCCAGCAGGCCCGGGACAGGGTCCTACGAGCAGTACTTC CASRPGTGSYEQYF
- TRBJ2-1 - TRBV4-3 TGCGCCAGCAGCCAAGATCCAGCGAGTCCCTACAATGAGCAGTTCTTC CASSQDPASPYNEQFF
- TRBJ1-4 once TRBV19 TGTGCCAGTAGTAAGCAGAGTCGGGGGTCGTATGAAAAACTGTTTTTT CASSKQSRGSYEKLFF
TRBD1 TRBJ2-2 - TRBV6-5 TGTGCCAGCAGTTACTGGACAGGGAACACCGGGGAGCTGTTTTTT CASSYWTGNTGELFF
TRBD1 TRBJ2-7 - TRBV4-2 TGTGCCAGCAGCCAAGAGAGGACAGGCTACGAGCAGTACTTC CASSQERTGYEQYF